This paragraph covers one T cell receptor beta chain sequence. Construction of TCR beta libraries relied on iRepertoire HTBI primers and on Arm-PCR targeting CDR3 regions. TCRdb re-analysed the multiplex PCR reads in MiXCR, keeping a single row per CDR3 protein. The sample has just over 600,000 distinct CDR3 sequences; approximately 15% are singletons. Deletions cut 0 bases from V and 3 bases from J, with 6 bases between. Germline-derived CDR1 and CDR2 are SGDLS and YYNGEE. This CDR3 spans 13 amino acids. Time point defined: newly diagnosed GD, antithyroid drugs for less than 3 months. TCR sequences were obtained from RNA taken from PBMCs. The data originate from a study of regulatory T cells in long-lasting Graves disease. This sample also appeared in a second study, on T cells in Graves' hyperthyroidism and ophthalmopathy. This second report adds: TCR CDR3 regions were first amplified by RT-PCR with HTBI primers.

The sequenced sample was peripheral blood mononuclear cells (PBMCs), obtained at new diagnosis, from a patient treated with antithyroid drugs. The V and J genes are TRBV9 and TRBJ2-5; D is uncertain. The sequence derives from a woman aged 25 to 45 with Graves disease. The CDR3 here is CASSVVPKETQYF. The DNA of the CDR3 is TGTGCCAGCAGCGTAGTGCCAAAAGAGACCCAGTACTTC.